A single sample gave rise to the 8 T cell receptor beta chains below, sequenced in a study of OX40 agonist ivuxolimab in advanced cancers. Produced via immunoSEQ multiplex PCR; TCRdb's table is partial and in-frame only. This table has some 45,000 clones, roughly 82% appearing once. The sample here was CD4+ or CD8+ T cells sorted from blood, taken in a trial of the OX40 agonist ivuxolimab. These receptors were obtained from an adult with an advanced solid tumor such as melanoma, head and neck, liver or kidney cancer.

The chain combines TRBV5-1 with TRBJ1-6; D remains unclear. Germline assignment: CDR1 SGHRS and CDR2 YFSETQ. The CDR3 runs 16 residues. V was trimmed by 0 bases and J by 0 bases, leaving 7 bases between them. The CDR3 region is CASSLEAGSYNSPLHF. The CDR3, as DNA: TGCGCCAGCAGCTTGGAGGCAGGCTCCTATAATTCACCCCTCCACTTT. The whole variable domain, filled in from reference TRBV5-1 and TRBJ1-6, reads KAGVTQTPRYLIKTRGQQVTLSCSPISGHRSVSWYQQTPGQGLQFLFEYFSETQRNKGNFPGRFSGRQFSNSRSEMNVSTLELGDSALYLCASSLEAGSYNSPLHFGNGTRLTVT.

The chain is built from TRBV5-4 and TRBJ2-3; TRBD1 matches 8 bases. The CDR3 sequence is 16 residues long. Looked up from germline, CDR1 is SGHNT and CDR2 is YYREEE (reference sequence). The trim removed 3 bases at V and 2 bases at J, leaving 8 bases unmatched. Here the CDR3 DNA reads TGTGCCAGCAGCTCCGCCGGGACAGGCTCCACAGATACGCAGTATTTT. It encodes CASSSAGTGSTDTQYF. Complete variable domain (other parts from reference TRBV5-4 and TRBJ2-3): ETGVTQSPTHLIKTRGQQVTLRCSSQSGHNTVSWYQQALGQGPQFIFQYYREEENGRGNFPPRFSGLQFPNYSSELNVNALELDDSALYLCASSSAGTGSTDTQYFGPGTRLTVL.

V and J are TRBV6-1 and TRBJ2-2, with TRBD2 matching 11 bases. The CDR3 has 16 amino acids. The ends lost 4 bases at V and 1 base at J; junction bases unmatched: 2. The germline V gene encodes CDR1 MNHNS and CDR2 SASEGT. CDR3 protein: CASSGGLAVNTGELFF. CDR3 in DNA: TGTGCCAGCAGTGGGGGACTAGCGGTGAACACCGGGGAGCTGTTTTTT.

The V and J genes are TRBV18 and TRBJ2-2; no clear D. V was cut by 1 base and J by 2 bases, with 14 bases left in between. Germline CDR1 reads KGHSH; CDR2 reads LQKENI. The CDR3 covers 17 residues. The CDR3 region has the DNA TGTGCCAGCTCACCACAGGTCTACAGCTCAAACACCGGGGAGCTGTTTTTT. Protein sequence: CASSPQVYSSNTGELFF. The full variable domain, in which reference TRBV18 and TRBJ2-2 provide the parts outside the CDR3, is NAGVMQNPRHLVRRRGQEARLRCSPMKGHSHVYWYRQLPEEGLKFMVYLQKENIIDESGMPKERFSAEFPKEGPSILRIQQVVRGDSAAYFCASSPQVYSSNTGELFFGEGSRLTVL.

The chain joins TRBV4-3 to TRBJ1-1; the D is unclear. Germline V gene lookup returns CDR1 LGHNA and CDR2 YSLEER. The CDR3 totals 14 residues. With 5 bases removed from V and 3 bases from J, the gap between germline ends came to 13 bases. For the CDR3, the DNA is TGCGCCAGCAGCTTGCGAGTTTTCGACACTGAAGCTTTCTTT. Its translation is CASSLRVFDTEAFF.

The chain combines TRBV7-6 with TRBJ2-5; D gene unclear. Trimming left V 0 bases short and J 4 bases short, with 21 bases between. Germline V CDR1 and CDR2: SGHVS, FNYEAQ. The CDR3 is 18 amino acids. Here the CDR3 DNA reads TGTGCCAGCAGCTTAGCATCTGTAGATACGCCAAGACGAGAGACCCAGTACTTC. This encodes CASSLASVDTPRRETQYF.

The chain is built from TRBV7-2 and TRBJ2-7; a weak D match, TRBD2 (6 bases). Germline values: CDR1 SGHTA, CDR2 FQGNSA. The V and J ends lost 4 bases and 0 bases respectively, with 25 bases between them. The CDR3 covers 19 residues. The DNA for the CDR3 is TGTGCCAGCAGCTCCCGCGGGGCACACGGGGGAGTTAGCTCCTACGAGCAGTACTTC. As protein: CASSSRGAHGGVSSYEQYF.

The gene calls are TRBV14 and TRBJ2-1; no clear D gene. Germline lookup yields CDR1 SGHDN and CDR2 FVKESK. The V gene lost 5 bases and the J gene lost 8 bases, with 10 bases spanning the gap. The CDR3 is 12 residues long. CDR3 coding DNA: TGTGCCAGCAGCACTCAGCAGGATGAGCAGTTCTTC. This codes for CASSTQQDEQFF.